The source of this TCR beta chain is a study of blood T cells in healthy people across ages. For this clonotype: Its target is not known.

General observations from the study: Researchers judged that diversity estimates from one million T cells fell short of true values.

A sample-barcoded 5' primer and a J-beta primer mix were used in a second PCR of about 7 to 11 cycles. In TCRdb, the 5' RACE reads were re-called with MiXCR into one record per CDR3 protein. The sample lists about 1,000,000 distinct CDR3 sequences; 40% to 50% were seen once. The study drew donors from healthy Caucasian individuals in Russia aged 6 to 90. Germline V CDR1 and CDR2: DFQATT, SNEGSKA (reference sequence). The CDR3 is 14 amino acids. V dropped 1 base and J dropped 5 bases, with 14 bases sitting between them. This sequence originates from a woman aged 55 to 70 in good health. Sequencing was done on a sample of blood. V usage is TRBV20-1 and J usage is TRBJ1-2; D gene ambiguous. The CDR3: CSARVLGKTYGYTF. CDR3 nucleotides: TGCAGTGCTAGAGTGTTGGGAAAGACTTATGGCTACACCTTC.